One sample yielded the 18 T cell receptor beta chains listed below, sequenced in a study of OX40 agonist ivuxolimab in advanced cancers. The library was built by means of the immunoSEQ multiplex PCR assay. Drawn from immuneACCESS, this table holds only the in-frame rearrangements with V and J called that TCRdb kept. Clones are partly lost; checked studies trace under half to an unresolved V gene and leave the rest unexplained. The sample table holds roughly 75,000 clones, of which more than 75% were seen once. Jointly, the top ten make up about 0.4% of the sample. Material: CD4+ or CD8+ T cells sorted from blood, obtained in a trial of the OX40 agonist ivuxolimab. These receptor sequences come from an adult with an advanced solid tumor such as melanoma, head and neck, liver or kidney cancer.

The DNA of the CDR3 is TGTGCCAGTACCCCCGGACTAGCGGGAGGGCGGGACACCGGGGAGCTGTTTTTT. This sequence encodes CASTPGLAGGRDTGELFF. The chain combines TRBV19 with TRBJ2-2; TRBD2 matches at 15 bases. The CDR3 runs 18 residues. Germline loops: CDR1 LNHDA, CDR2 SQIVND (reference sequence). J gave up 3 bases and V 7 bases, and 9 bases lay outside the gene matches.

This chain uses TRBV30 with TRBJ2-1, with 11 bases fitting TRBD1. Germline trimming cut 7 bases from V and 7 bases from J; bases unmatched to any gene: 15. Looked up from germline, CDR1 is GTSNPN and CDR2 is SVGIG (reference sequence). This CDR3 is 16 amino acids long. CDR3 bases: TGTGCCTTACTCCCCATCAGGGACAGGGGGGAGAATGAGCAGTTCTTC. It yields the protein CALLPIRDRGENEQFF. Supplemented by reference TRBV30 and TRBJ2-1, the full variable domain reads SQTIHQWPATLVQPVGSPLSLECTVEGTSNPNLYWYRQAAGRGLQLLFYSVGIGQISSEVPQNLSASRPQDRQFILSSKKLLLSDSGFYLCALLPIRDRGENEQFFGPGTRLTVL.

This chain uses TRBV7-8 with TRBJ2-1, with a tentative D call TRBD1 (6 bases). The V end was cut by 2 bases, the J end by 8 bases, with 10 bases between. Looked up from germline, CDR1 is SGHVS and CDR2 is FQNEAQ. The CDR3 length is 13 residues. The CDR3: CASSLLSGDEQFF. The DNA for the CDR3 is TGTGCCAGCAGCTTACTGTCAGGGGATGAGCAGTTCTTC.

The chain couples TRBV6-5 to TRBJ2-7; a weak D match, TRBD2 (5 bases). The V and J ends lost 7 bases and 6 bases respectively, with 10 bases between them. The CDR3 is 11 amino acids. The germline V gene has CDR1 MNHEY and CDR2 SVGAGI. The CDR3 loop is CASNRAGEQYF. CDR3 DNA sequence: TGTGCCAGCAATCGGGCGGGCGAGCAGTACTTC.

This clone has only one observation. Different DNA sequences within this sample yield the same CDR3. The J gene is TRBJ2-5, the V gene TRBV18; 7 bases map to TRBD1. This CDR3 is 15 amino acids long. From germline, CDR1 is KGHSH and CDR2 LQKENI. V lost 0 bases to trimming and J lost 2 bases; unmatched junction nucleotides: 3. The CDR3 reads CASSPPGRGQETQYF. CDR3 coding DNA: TGTGCCAGCTCACCACCGGGCAGGGGGCAAGAGACCCAGTACTTC.

The chain combines TRBV19 with TRBJ2-1, with 10 bases matching TRBD2. The CDR3 loop spans 14 amino acids. Germline V gene data show CDR1 as LNHDA and CDR2 as SQIVND (reference sequence). V trimming: 5 bases; J trimming: 4 bases; junction bases outside the gene matches: 2. The DNA for the CDR3 is TGTGCCAGTAGTCGACTAGCGGGTTACAATGAGCAGTTCTTC. It is translated as CASSRLAGYNEQFF.

This clone was found once. This chain links TRBV10-3 with TRBJ2-2, with D possibly TRBD2 on 6 matching bases. The V gene lost 3 bases and the J gene lost 1 base, with 21 bases spanning the gap. Germline V gives CDR1 ENHRY, CDR2 SYGVKD. CDR3 size: 19 residues. CDR3 DNA: TGTGCCATCAGTGAATTCCCCGGGACTCATAACAAGAACACCGGGGAGCTGTTTTTT. Its protein is CAISEFPGTHNKNTGELFF.

This chain joins TRBV6-5 and TRBJ1-1, with a possible D match to TRBD1 (5 bases). Trimming shortened V by 3 bases and J by 1 base, and 9 bases separated the two germline ends. The germline V gene encodes CDR1 MNHEY and CDR2 SVGAGI. The CDR3 is 14 amino acids. This CDR3 reads CASSYGAGNTEAFF. The CDR3 nucleotides read TGTGCCAGCAGTTATGGGGCGGGGAACACTGAAGCTTTCTTT.

Points on this clone: Other DNA sequences in the same sample also yield this CDR3. The CDR3, as DNA: TGTGCCAGCAGCGTAGGGGGAAGCTCCTACGAGCAGTACTTC. Amino acids: CASSVGGSSYEQYF. The chain couples TRBV9 to TRBJ2-7; no clear D gene. The V end lost 0 bases, the J end lost 0 bases, and 7 bases lay between the germline ends. From germline, CDR1 is SGDLS and CDR2 YYNGEE. The CDR3 contains 14 residues.

The chain employs TRBV7-9 and TRBJ1-4; TRBD1 is a possible D gene (6 bases). The CDR3 has 14 residues. Germline values: CDR1 SEHNR, CDR2 FQNEAQ (reference sequence). Trimming left V 3 bases short and J 7 bases short, with 12 bases between. The CDR3 DNA sequence: TGTGCCAGCAGCTTGGGGGACACAGGTGAAAAACTGTTTTTT. Translated: CASSLGDTGEKLFF.

The rearrangement uses TRBV7-2 and TRBJ2-1; possibly TRBD2 for D (6 bases). The CDR3 totals 16 residues. Trimming took 2 bases from V and 2 from J, leaving 13 bases between them. In germline, CDR1 is SGHTA, CDR2 FQGNSA. CDR3 sequence reads: CASSLSSGTAYNEQFF. The CDR3 DNA reads TGTGCCAGCAGCTTAAGTAGCGGCACCGCCTACAATGAGCAGTTCTTC.

The chain is built from TRBV27 and TRBJ2-7, with 9 bases identical to TRBD1. The CDR3 consists of 17 residues. Germline lookup yields CDR1 MNHEY and CDR2 SMNVEV (reference sequence). After removal of 2 bases from V and 3 bases from J, the junction contained 11 bases not matched to a gene. The CDR3 DNA is TGTGCCAGCAGTTTACGGCCCGCCGGGACAGGGAACTACGAGCAGTACTTC. Protein: CASSLRPAGTGNYEQYF.

This rearrangement joins TRBV6-6 to TRBJ2-1; D is undetermined. The CDR3 sequence is 10 residues long. The germline V and J ends were trimmed by 10 bases and 5 bases, with 6 bases remaining between them. The germline V gene has CDR1 MNHNY and CDR2 SVGAGI (reference sequence). The CDR3 loop reads CATRDNEQFF. The CDR3 nucleotides are TGTGCCACTAGAGACAATGAGCAGTTCTTC.

The genes are TRBV7-2 and TRBJ2-1; D is perhaps TRBD2 (6 bases). This CDR3 spans 15 amino acids. The V end was cut by 2 bases, the J end by 6 bases, with 14 bases between. CDR1 is SGHTA, CDR2 FQGNSA, per germline. The CDR3, as DNA: TGTGCCAGCAGCTTATGGGACGGGGGAGGCAATGAGCAGTTCTTC. Its protein product is CASSLWDGGGNEQFF.

The V gene is TRBV7-2, the J gene TRBJ2-2; maybe TRBD1 (7 bases). The CDR3 runs 14 residues. The V gene's germline CDR1 is SGHTA and CDR2 FQGNSA. V was clipped by 3 bases and J by 4 bases, with 9 bases between them. CDR3 loop: CASSFQGGTGELFF. The CDR3 coding sequence is TGTGCCAGCAGCTTCCAGGGGGGCACCGGGGAGCTGTTTTTT.

V gene TRBV7-2 combines with J gene TRBJ2-1; TRBD1 matches 9 bases. Trimming took 5 bases from V and 6 from J; bases not matched to a gene: 8. CDR1 and CDR2 from the germline V gene are SGHTA and FQGNSA. The CDR3 loop spans 15 amino acids. CDR3 DNA: TGTGCCAGCAGCCGCATTGGGACAGGGACCAATGAGCAGTTCTTC. Translating gives CASSRIGTGTNEQFF.

This chain joins TRBV7-7 and TRBJ2-7; 11 nucleotides align to TRBD1. V gave up 6 bases and J gave up 1 base; unmatched junction bases: 14. CDR1 and CDR2 from the germline V gene are SSHAT and FNYEAQ (reference sequence). The CDR3 has 18 residues. CDR3 sequence (DNA): TGTGCCAGCAGTGACAGGACAGGGGGCCGTGTTAGATCCTACGAGCAGTACTTC. The encoded protein is CASSDRTGGRVRSYEQYF.

The J gene is TRBJ2-7, the V gene TRBV27; 7 bases align to TRBD2. This CDR3 contains 14 residues. The V gene's germline CDR1 is MNHEY and CDR2 SMNVEV (reference sequence). V trimming: 3 bases; J trimming: 0 bases; junction bases outside the gene matches: 2. The CDR3 coding sequence is TGTGCCAGCAGTTTGACTAGCAACTCCTACGAGCAGTACTTC. Translation gives CASSLTSNSYEQYF.